What follows are 13 T cell receptor beta chains derived from one specimen sequenced in a study of CD8+ T cells in alopecia areata (dated by TCRdb to 2016 to 2018). This specimen's time point label, per the study, means: about 25 weeks on oral tofacitinib. The sample's treatment or condition label, in plain terms: oral pan-JAK inhibitor, 5-10 mg twice daily. The receptor library was made with the immunoSEQ multiplex PCR assay. For TCR sequencing, RNA was extracted from every sample and reverse transcribed into cDNA to serve as template. Drawn from immuneACCESS, this table holds only the in-frame rearrangements with V and J called that TCRdb kept. Clones are partly lost; checked studies trace under half to an unresolved V gene and leave the rest unexplained. The sample table shows under 350,000 clones, and roughly 64% are seen once. Together, the top ten hold under 2% of the sample. Material: CD4+ T cells sorted from blood, obtained at week 24, from a patient treated with tofacitinib. These receptors were taken from a human donor with alopecia areata.

This clone was counted a few times. The V and J genes are TRBV29-1 and TRBJ2-3, with 12 bases identical to TRBD1. The length of the CDR3 is 14 residues. In germline, CDR1 is SQVTM, CDR2 ANQGSEA. V lost 4 bases and J lost 2; bases outside the gene matches: 1. The CDR3 DNA is TGCAGCGTTGTGGGACAGGGGGCCACAGATACGCAGTATTTT. Its translation: CSVVGQGATDTQYF.

The DNA of the CDR3 is TGTGCCAGCAGCCCCCGGAGGAATGAGCAGTTCTTC. Its translation: CASSPRRNEQFF. The chain recombines TRBV28 with TRBJ2-1; D may be TRBD2 (5 bases). V gave up 6 bases and J gave up 7 bases, with 10 bases separating them. The germline V gene encodes CDR1 MDHEN and CDR2 SYDVKM. This CDR3 spans 12 amino acids.

The chain combines TRBV19 with TRBJ2-7, with 8 bases matching TRBD1. This CDR3 contains 15 residues. Trimming removed 2 bases from V and 3 bases from J; junction bases left unmatched: 6. Germline CDR1 reads LNHDA; CDR2 reads SQIVND (reference sequence). The CDR3 DNA reads TGTGCCAGTAGTATAAGTTCAGGGGGCTTCTACGAGCAGTACTTC. Translation gives CASSISSGGFYEQYF.

The chain joins TRBV5-1 to TRBJ1-1, with 7 nucleotides matching TRBD1. The CDR3 extends over 13 amino acids. CDR1 and CDR2 from the germline V gene are SGHRS and YFSETQ. The ends lost 4 bases at V and 7 bases at J; junction bases unmatched: 7. DNA for the CDR3: TGCGCCAGCAGCCTCTACCGGGACAGTGAAGCTTTCTTT. This codes for CASSLYRDSEAFF. Based on the CDR3 plus reference TRBV5-1 and TRBJ1-1, the full variable domain is KAGVTQTPRYLIKTRGQQVTLSCSPISGHRSVSWYQQTPGQGLQFLFEYFSETQRNKGNFPGRFSGRQFSNSRSEMNVSTLELGDSALYLCASSLYRDSEAFFGQGTRLTVV.

The chain has TRBV2 and TRBJ2-2; 12 bases agree with TRBD2. Germline V CDR1 and CDR2: SNHLY, FYNNEI. The CDR3 is 16 residues long. The ends lost 10 bases at V and 5 bases at J; junction bases unmatched: 11. In DNA form, the CDR3 reads TGTGCCACCGACGAGCCCGGGACTAGCGGGACCGGGGAGCTGTTTTTT. This translates into CATDEPGTSGTGELFF.

The J gene is TRBJ1-2, the V gene TRBV30; TRBD1 might be the D (5 bases). Trimming stripped 3 bases from V and 5 bases from J, with 16 bases between. The CDR3 runs 14 residues. Germline loops: CDR1 GTSNPN, CDR2 SVGIG (reference sequence). The CDR3 region is CAWRAVFGGYGYTF. In DNA form, the CDR3 reads TGTGCCTGGAGAGCGGTATTTGGGGGATATGGCTACACCTTC.

The V gene is TRBV2, the J gene TRBJ1-5, with TRBD1 matching over 7 bases. Losses at the gene ends were 2 bases for V and 0 bases for J; bases not matched to a gene: 7. Germline V CDR1 and CDR2: SNHLY, FYNNEI. This CDR3 has 17 residues. CDR3 DNA sequence: TGTGCCAGCAGTGAACAGGGGGGGATATATAGCAATCAGCCCCAGCATTTT. Translating it yields CASSEQGGIYSNQPQHF.

V usage is TRBV5-1 and J usage is TRBJ1-1; weak D call: TRBD1 (5 bases). Trimming left V 1 base short and J 3 bases short, with 10 bases between. CDR3 length equals 14 residues. CDR1 is SGHRS, CDR2 YFSETQ, per germline. Here the CDR3 DNA reads TGCGCCAGCAGCTTGATAGGGGAGGACACTGAAGCTTTCTTT. Translated, it gives CASSLIGEDTEAFF.

The chain employs TRBV30 and TRBJ1-2; 10 positions match TRBD1. CDR3 length equals 13 residues. The J segment lost 5 bases and the V segment lost 8 bases, leaving 8 bases of the junction unmatched. CDR1 is GTSNPN and CDR2 is SVGIG in the germline V gene (reference sequence). CDR3 DNA: TGTGCCGGTTCCGGGACAGGGGCTTATGGCTACACCTTC. Its protein is CAGSGTGAYGYTF.

The rearrangement links TRBV4-2 to TRBJ2-7, with D perhaps matching TRBD2 (5 bases). The V end lost 0 bases, the J end lost 0 bases, and 15 bases lay between the germline ends. Germline lookup yields CDR1 LGHNA and CDR2 YNFKEQ. This CDR3 has 17 residues. CDR3 amino acids: CASSQDAGGSSSYEQYF. The CDR3 nucleotides read TGTGCCAGCAGCCAAGATGCGGGCGGATCAAGCTCCTACGAGCAGTACTTC.

In this sample, this clone turned up a few times. This chain uses TRBV27 with TRBJ2-7; the D call may be TRBD1 or TRBD2 (6 bases each). Germline CDR1 MNHEY, CDR2 SMNVEV (reference sequence). Trimming pared 2 bases from V and 10 bases from J, leaving 15 bases between. This CDR3 has 13 residues. CDR3 DNA: TGTGCCAGCAGTTTACGAGGGGGGTCAGGACAGTACTTC. Its protein product is CASSLRGGSGQYF.

The chain recombines TRBV4-1 with TRBJ2-6; a possible D gene is TRBD1 (5 bases). Looked up from germline, CDR1 is MGHRA and CDR2 is YSYEKL. Trimming removed 7 bases at V and 0 bases at J, with 10 bases between. CDR3 length equals 15 residues. CDR3 nucleotides: TGCGCCAGCACCAGGGAAAGCTCTGGGGCCAACGTCCTGACTTTC. Protein sequence: CASTRESSGANVLTF.

This clone was observed a single time. The chain joins TRBV6-5 to TRBJ1-1; D gene unclear. Germline values: CDR1 MNHEY, CDR2 SVGAGI. Trimming cost V 8 bases and J 2 bases, with 15 bases left between them. CDR3 length equals 14 residues. CDR3 loop: CASAFNGENTEAFF. The CDR3 coding sequence is TGTGCCAGCGCATTCAACGGGGAAAACACTGAAGCTTTCTTT.